These 28 T cell receptor beta chains share one sample of origin, sequenced in a study of T cell responses to AZD1222 COVID-19 vaccine. This table comes from immunoSEQ multiplex PCR, and its TCRdb copy is limited to in-frame clones, with some not included. The data show about 48,000 clones, 70% to 90% seen once. Sequencing used peripheral blood, obtained 28 days after the second AZD1222 dose. These receptors were obtained from an adult who received the AZD1222 COVID-19 vaccine.

V usage is TRBV11-3 and J usage is TRBJ2-2; D is possibly TRBD2 (5 bases). V lost 10 bases and J lost 4, with 10 bases in between. CDR3 size: 12 residues. Germline CDR1 SGHNT, CDR2 YENEEA. This CDR3 is CATRRGTGELFF. The DNA of the CDR3 is TGTGCCACCCGACGGGGCACCGGGGAGCTGTTTTTT. Full variable domain (missing parts from reference TRBV11-3 and TRBJ2-2): EAGVVQSPRYKIIEKKQPVAFWCNPISGHNTLYWYLQNLGQGPELLIRYENEEAVDDSQLPKDRFSAERLKGVDSTLKIQPAELGDSAVYLCATRRGTGELFFGEGSRLTVL.

This clone was picked up a small number of times. This sequence joins TRBV27 and TRBJ1-1; possibly TRBD1 for D (5 bases). The germline V and J ends were trimmed by 3 bases and 5 bases, with 10 bases remaining between them. Germline CDR1 reads MNHEY; CDR2 reads SMNVEV (reference sequence). This CDR3 region has 13 residues. The CDR3 nucleotides are TGTGCCAGCAGTTTCAATACAGGAACTGAAGCTTTCTTT. Its protein product is CASSFNTGTEAFF.

The rearrangement joins TRBV10-3 to TRBJ2-1; 8 positions agree with TRBD2. Germline trimming cut 2 bases from V and 8 bases from J; bases unmatched to any gene: 5. This CDR3 is built from 14 residues. The germline V gene has CDR1 ENHRY and CDR2 SYGVKD. The CDR3 nucleotides are TGTGCCATCAGTGAGCGGGAGGGTTCAGATGAGCAGTTCTTC. Translation: CAISEREGSDEQFF.

This clone is medium-sized by share. The V gene is TRBV27, the J gene TRBJ2-1, with 11 positions matching TRBD2. J gave up 0 bases and V 4 bases, and 5 bases lay outside the gene matches. The CDR3 has 17 residues. Germline assignment: CDR1 MNHEY and CDR2 SMNVEV (reference sequence). The DNA for the CDR3 is TGTGCCAGCAGTTCCCGGACTAGCGGGTTCTCCTACAATGAGCAGTTCTTC. Protein product: CASSSRTSGFSYNEQFF.

This chain uses TRBV6-2 or TRBV6-3 with TRBJ1-2, with 10 nucleotides matching TRBD1. The CDR3 is 16 amino acids. From germline, CDR1 is MNHEY and CDR2 SVGEGT. With 4 bases clipped from V and 0 bases from J, the junction kept 5 bases outside the gene matches. CDR3 in DNA: TGTGCCAGCAGTTTACGACAGGGGGCTACTAACTATGGCTACACCTTC. It translates to CASSLRQGATNYGYTF.

The rearrangement uses TRBV28 and TRBJ1-4; TRBD1 matches at 9 bases. This CDR3 has 14 residues. Trimming removed 4 bases from V and 11 bases from J; junction bases left unmatched: 8. CDR1 is MDHEN, CDR2 SYDVKM, per germline. The CDR3 nucleotides are TGTGCCAGCAGTTGGACAGGGGTTGCTCGGAAACTGTTTTTT. Translated, it gives CASSWTGVARKLFF.

This chain joins TRBV10-2 and TRBJ2-1, with 8 bases lining up with TRBD2. CDR3 length equals 15 residues. Germline CDR1 and CDR2: WSHSY and SAAADI. Trimming took 8 bases from V and 0 from J; bases not matched to a gene: 6. CDR3 coding DNA: TGCGCCAGCGTAAGCGGGAGATCCTCCTACAATGAGCAGTTCTTC. This translates into CASVSGRSSYNEQFF.

Regarding this clone: This sample includes further DNA sequences coding for the same CDR3. The chain employs TRBV9 and TRBJ1-2; D unclear. V gave up 0 bases and J gave up 4 bases, with 10 bases separating them. This CDR3 has 14 residues. Germline lookup yields CDR1 SGDLS and CDR2 YYNGEE. Here the CDR3 reads CASSVDPEGYGYTF. The CDR3, as DNA: TGTGCCAGCAGCGTAGACCCCGAGGGCTATGGCTACACCTTC.

The J gene is TRBJ2-2, the V gene TRBV7-2, with a possible D match to TRBD1 (6 bases). Germline V gene data show CDR1 as SGHTA and CDR2 as FQGNSA. CDR3 length: 17 residues. Trimming removed 5 bases from V and 1 base from J, with 17 bases in between. This chain's CDR3 is CASSIVGPGVNTGELFF. The CDR3 coding sequence is TGTGCCAGCAGCATCGTCGGGCCAGGGGTGAACACCGGGGAGCTGTTTTTT.

This clone occurred once. The chain joins TRBV29-1 to TRBJ2-7; 7 bases are a match to TRBD2. The germline V gene encodes CDR1 SQVTM and CDR2 ANQGSEA. CDR3 length: 17 amino acids. The V gene end was trimmed by 4 bases and the J gene end by 7 bases; junction bases not matched to a gene: 22. CDR3 bases: TGCAGCGTTGTTTTACGTTCGCGGACTAGTGCAGGTTGGGAGCAGTACTTC. Protein product: CSVVLRSRTSAGWEQYF.

This rearrangement joins TRBV25-1 to TRBJ2-7; D perhaps matches TRBD1 (6 bases). CDR1 is MGHDK, CDR2 SYGVNS, per germline. V dropped 7 bases and J dropped 5 bases, with 18 bases sitting between them. The CDR3 sequence is 14 residues long. The CDR3 loop is CASKAETGSDEQYF. In DNA form, the CDR3 reads TGTGCCAGCAAAGCAGAGACAGGTTCGGACGAGCAGTACTTC.

This chain connects TRBV27 to TRBJ2-4, with unresolved D. The V gene's germline CDR1 is MNHEY and CDR2 SMNVEV (reference sequence). The CDR3 spans 14 residues. The ends were cut back, 3 bases at V and 6 bases at J, with 12 bases in the middle. This CDR3 reads CASSFGGDGNIQYF. In DNA, the CDR3 is TGTGCCAGCAGTTTTGGTGGCGATGGAAACATTCAGTACTTC.

J is TRBJ2-7 and V is TRBV27; the D is unclear. Looked up from germline, CDR1 is MNHEY and CDR2 is SMNVEV (reference sequence). The V end was cut by 4 bases, the J end by 0 bases, with 7 bases between. The CDR3 has 13 residues. The CDR3 DNA sequence: TGTGCCAGCAGTTCGACCTACTCCTACGAGCAGTACTTC. Its translation: CASSSTYSYEQYF.

The chain couples TRBV27 to TRBJ2-3, with TRBD2 matching over 7 bases. Germline V lookup: CDR1 MNHEY, CDR2 SMNVEV (reference sequence). J was trimmed by 3 bases and V by 3 bases; bases with no gene match: 3. The CDR3 extends over 14 amino acids. The CDR3 DNA reads TGTGCCAGCAGTTTCGGACTAGGGACAGATACGCAGTATTTT. Amino acids: CASSFGLGTDTQYF.

The rearrangement links TRBV20-1 to TRBJ2-2; no reliable D call. There are 10 residues in the CDR3. V lost 7 bases and J lost 6, with 6 bases in between. From germline, CDR1 is DFQATT and CDR2 SNEGSKA (reference sequence). The CDR3 protein is CSVLAGELFF. CDR3 nucleotide sequence: TGCAGTGTACTTGCCGGGGAGCTGTTTTTT.

This clone has a handful of counts. The genes are TRBV5-1 and TRBJ1-4, with unresolved D. Germline V gives CDR1 SGHRS, CDR2 YFSETQ. V dropped 4 bases and J dropped 4 bases, with 11 bases sitting between them. There are 14 residues in the CDR3. CDR3 DNA sequence: TGCGCCAGCAGCCCTGGGTCTGTTAATGAAAAACTGTTTTTT. This encodes CASSPGSVNEKLFF.

CDR3 nucleotides: TGTGCCAGCAGCTCCGGGACAGGGGGTTCACCCCTCCACTTT. It encodes CASSSGTGGSPLHF. This rearrangement joins TRBV11-3 to TRBJ1-6; TRBD1 matches at 11 bases. The CDR3 is made up of 14 amino acids. Germline-derived CDR1 and CDR2 are SGHNT and YENEEA. V lost 4 bases to trimming and J lost 9 bases; unmatched junction nucleotides: 2.

The rearrangement links TRBV28 to TRBJ2-3; D is ambiguous. Germline CDR1 MDHEN, CDR2 SYDVKM. The ends were cut back, 6 bases at V and 4 bases at J, with 11 bases in the middle. This CDR3 comprises 13 residues. The CDR3, as DNA: TGTGCCAGCAGGGCCCCCCGCCCAGATACGCAGTATTTT. Amino acids: CASRAPRPDTQYF.

There are a few counts of this clone. As DNA, the CDR3 is TGTGCCAGCAGTTACTCGAGTGTGGGGCTGAATGGCTACACCTTC. Translating gives CASSYSSVGLNGYTF. This sequence joins TRBV6-5 and TRBJ1-2; TRBD1 is a possible D gene (5 bases). The germline gives CDR1 MNHEY, CDR2 SVGAGI. The germline V and J ends were trimmed by 0 bases and 6 bases, with 14 bases remaining between them. This CDR3 contains 15 residues.

J is TRBJ2-1 and V is TRBV30; 11 bases are a match to TRBD1. Germline V lookup: CDR1 GTSNPN, CDR2 SVGIG (reference sequence). The V gene end was trimmed by 1 base and the J gene end by 7 bases; junction bases not matched to a gene: 6. This CDR3 contains 15 residues. The CDR3 bases are TGTGCCTGGAGTGACCGGGACAGGGGGATTAATGAGCAGTTCTTC. Translating gives CAWSDRDRGINEQFF.

The chain uses TRBV14 and TRBJ1-1; no reliable D call. Germline assignment: CDR1 SGHDN and CDR2 FVKESK. The CDR3 length is 13 residues. The V end lost 0 bases, the J end lost 0 bases, and 2 bases lay between the germline ends. The CDR3 nucleotides read TGTGCCAGCAGCCAAGAGTTGAACACTGAAGCTTTCTTT. It is translated as CASSQELNTEAFF.

The CDR3 is CAIRDRLGYEQYF. DNA of the CDR3: TGTGCCATCAGGGACAGGTTAGGATACGAGCAGTACTTC. V and J are TRBV10-3 and TRBJ2-7, with TRBD1 matching over 7 bases. Unmatched junction bases numbered 6, after V lost 6 bases and J lost 4 bases. The germline V gene has CDR1 ENHRY and CDR2 SYGVKD. The CDR3 spans 13 residues.

The V and J genes are TRBV11-2 and TRBJ2-7, with 9 positions matching TRBD1. Germline assignment: CDR1 SGHAT and CDR2 FQNNGV. Trimming at V came to 1 base and at J to 5 bases, leaving 9 bases not matched to a gene. This CDR3 contains 16 residues. CDR3 region: CASSLGRWTGENEQYF. The CDR3 DNA sequence: TGTGCCAGCAGCTTAGGGCGATGGACAGGGGAAAACGAGCAGTACTTC. The full variable domain, completed using reference TRBV11-2 and TRBJ2-7, is EAGVAQSPRYKIIEKRQSVAFWCNPISGHATLYWYQQILGQGPKLLIQFQNNGVVDDSQLPKDRFSAERLKGVDSTLKIQPAKLEDSAVYLCASSLGRWTGENEQYFGPGTRLTVT.

The CDR3 loop reads CASSPTGLVETQYF. CDR3 in DNA: TGTGCCAGCAGCCCGACAGGGTTGGTTGAGACCCAGTACTTC. The chain uses TRBV5-8 and TRBJ2-5, with 7 bases matching TRBD1. CDR3 length equals 14 residues. The germline V gene encodes CDR1 SGHTS and CDR2 YDEGEE. With 4 bases clipped from V and 5 bases from J, the junction kept 8 bases outside the gene matches. Looking up the rest from reference TRBV5-8 and TRBJ2-5 gives the full variable domain: EAGVTQSPTHLIKTRGQQATLRCSPISGHTSVYWYQQALGLGLQFLLWYDEGEERNRGNFPPRFSGRQFPNYSSELNVNALELEDSALYLCASSPTGLVETQYFGPGTRLLVL.

CDR3 nucleotides: TGTGCCAGTAGTGTGGACAGACATTATGGCTACACCTTC. Amino acids: CASSVDRHYGYTF. V usage is TRBV19 and J usage is TRBJ1-2; D is possibly TRBD1 (6 bases). The germline V gene encodes CDR1 LNHDA and CDR2 SQIVND (reference sequence). The CDR3 runs 13 residues. The V end lost 5 bases, the J end lost 5 bases, and 12 bases lay between the germline ends.

This clone occurred a few times. The V call is TRBV3-1 (or the pseudogene TRBV3-2), the J call TRBJ2-1; tentatively, D is TRBD2 (6 bases). CDR1 is LGHDT and CDR2 is YNNKEL in the germline V gene (reference sequence). V was pared by 6 bases and J by 7 bases, with 10 bases between. CDR3 length: 12 residues. CDR3 protein: CASRSSVNEQFF. Here the CDR3 DNA reads TGTGCCAGCAGGTCTAGCGTTAATGAGCAGTTCTTC.

This chain links TRBV28 with TRBJ1-2; D gene uncertain. CDR3 length: 14 amino acids. V dropped 2 bases and J dropped 4 bases, with 11 bases sitting between them. CDR1 is MDHEN and CDR2 is SYDVKM in the germline V gene. The DNA for the CDR3 is TGTGCCAGCAGTTTAAAATTAGCATTCTATGGCTACACCTTC. This gives the protein CASSLKLAFYGYTF.

The gene calls are TRBV5-4 and TRBJ2-2; 11 nucleotides agree with TRBD2. The V and J ends lost 3 bases and 1 base, in that order; junction bases with no gene match: 2. The length of the CDR3 is 16 residues. CDR1 and CDR2 (germline): SGHNT, YYREEE (reference sequence). The CDR3 DNA reads TGTGCCAGCAGCTACGGGACTAGCGGGAACACCGGGGAGCTGTTTTTT. Protein product: CASSYGTSGNTGELFF. The entire variable domain, with the rest obtained from reference TRBV5-4 and TRBJ2-2, is as follows: ETGVTQSPTHLIKTRGQQVTLRCSSQSGHNTVSWYQQALGQGPQFIFQYYREEENGRGNFPPRFSGLQFPNYSSELNVNALELDDSALYLCASSYGTSGNTGELFFGEGSRLTVL.